The clone carrying this T cell receptor beta chain was found many times. What it binds is unknown. The CDR3 has 13 residues. Germline CDR1 and CDR2: SGHTS and YDEGEE. Trimming removed 0 bases at V and 5 bases at J, with 6 bases between. MiXCR was run by TCRdb on the 5' RACE reads, yielding one entry per CDR3 protein. This sample yields 90,000 to 150,000 distinct CDR3 sequences, of which around 7.2% are seen a single time; roughly 2.5% belongs to the top ten. The data belong to a study of T cells after yellow fever vaccination. Broader study findings: Though it reached lower strength, the secondary response hit its peak faster, day 5 versus 15. Most primary-vaccination clones reappeared after the booster (approximately 97% CD4, roughly 90% CD8).

The material was CD4+ T cells sorted from PBMCs, obtained around 45 days after the first yellow fever vaccination. The sequence was collected from a man aged 18 to 35 who received the YFV17D yellow fever vaccine. The rearrangement links TRBV5-8 to TRBJ2-1; no reliable D call. As DNA, the CDR3 is TGTGCCAGCAGCTTGGTCTGGGACAATGAGCAGTTCTTC. Residues: CASSLVWDNEQFF.